These 13 T cell receptor beta chains were sequenced from one sample in a study of blood T cell repertoires in COVID-19. Measured with immunoSEQ multiplex PCR; TCRdb has only the in-frame clones, and not every one. Of about 170,000 clones in the sample, about nine tenths were seen once. Input material: peripheral blood. The source is a man aged 25 to 45 with COVID-19, enrolled during active disease.

The chain uses TRBV2 and TRBJ1-5; no firm D call. Germline-derived CDR1 and CDR2 are SNHLY and FYNNEI. The length of the CDR3 is 15 residues. With 6 bases removed from V and 3 bases from J, the gap between germline ends came to 15 bases. The CDR3 sequence: CASSAEGRYNQPQHF. CDR3 bases: TGTGCCAGCAGCGCCGAGGGCAGATACAATCAGCCCCAGCATTTT. Full variable domain (remainder filled in from reference TRBV2 and TRBJ1-5): EPEVTQTPSHQVTQMGQEVILRCVPISNHLYFYWYRQILGQKVEFLVSFYNNEISEKSEIFDDQFSVERPDGSNFTLKIRSTKLEDSAMYFCASSAEGRYNQPQHFGDGTRLSIL.

A few counts support this clone. The V and J genes are TRBV6-5 and TRBJ2-7; 9 nucleotides agree with TRBD2. The CDR3 has 15 residues. V dropped 5 bases and J dropped 2; count of bases not matched to a gene: 7. Per the germline V gene, CDR1 is MNHEY and CDR2 is SVGAGI. This chain's CDR3 is CASSRSGRTPYEQYF. The CDR3 DNA reads as TGTGCCAGCAGTCGTAGCGGGAGAACCCCCTACGAGCAGTACTTC.

This chain joins TRBV6-6 and TRBJ2-3; 9 bases match TRBD1. Trimming cost V 1 base and J 4 bases; bases outside gene matches: 3. The germline V gene encodes CDR1 MNHNY and CDR2 SVGAGI (reference sequence). The CDR3 sequence is 15 residues long. This CDR3 reads CASSYYRGRSDTQYF. The CDR3 DNA reads TGTGCCAGCAGTTACTACAGGGGGCGTTCAGATACGCAGTATTTT.

The chain joins TRBV5-1 to TRBJ2-3; 7 bases map to TRBD1. Per germline, CDR1 SGHRS and CDR2 YFSETQ. This CDR3 has 16 residues. V shed 4 bases, J shed 1 base, and the junction held 9 bases outside the gene matches. DNA of the CDR3: TGCGCCAGCAGCCAGGGCGCAGGGGGTGGCACAGATACGCAGTATTTT. Encoded protein: CASSQGAGGGTDTQYF.

The V call is TRBV9, the J call TRBJ1-4; TRBD1 matches 7 bases. This CDR3 contains 16 residues. Germline V gives CDR1 SGDLS, CDR2 YYNGEE. V lost 3 bases, J lost 7 bases, and 12 bases stayed unmatched. CDR3 sequence: CASSALTGALAEKLFF. CDR3 DNA sequence: TGTGCCAGCAGCGCCCTAACAGGGGCTTTGGCTGAAAAACTGTTTTTT.

The gene calls are TRBV6-2 or TRBV6-3 and TRBJ2-7, with 10 positions matching TRBD2. V trimming: 0 bases; J trimming: 2 bases; junction bases outside the gene matches: 10. CDR3 size: 18 residues. Germline lookup yields CDR1 MNHEY and CDR2 SVGEGT. The CDR3, as DNA: TGTGCCAGCAGTTACTCGAGGACCGGGACTAGCGACCCCTACGAGCAGTACTTC. It specifies CASSYSRTGTSDPYEQYF.

The chain recombines TRBV7-2 with TRBJ1-2, with 7 positions matching TRBD1. The germline V gene has CDR1 SGHTA and CDR2 FQGNSA. V was pared by 1 base and J by 3 bases, with 5 bases of the junction left unmatched. The length of the CDR3 is 15 residues. The CDR3 DNA follows: TGTGCCAGCAGCTTAGATAGGGGGCCGTACTATGGCTACACCTTC. Its translation: CASSLDRGPYYGYTF.

This chain uses TRBV25-1 with TRBJ1-5, with a weak D call TRBD1 (5 bases). The CDR3 covers 14 residues. CDR1 MGHDK and CDR2 SYGVNS come from the germline V gene. Trimming shortened V by 3 bases and J by 7 bases, and 13 bases separated the two germline ends. CDR3: CASSDWGDDQPQHF. CDR3 in DNA: TGTGCCAGCAGTGATTGGGGGGACGACCAGCCCCAGCATTTT.

The DNA for the CDR3 is TGTGCCACCAGTGATCCCGGGACTAGAGCCGGGGAGCTGTTTTTT. It specifies CATSDPGTRAGELFF. The chain couples TRBV24-1 to TRBJ2-2; TRBD2 agrees at 8 bases. V lost 3 bases to trimming and J lost 6 bases; unmatched junction nucleotides: 5. The germline V gene has CDR1 KGHDR and CDR2 SFDVKD. The CDR3 has 15 amino acids.

The chain uses TRBV7-2 and TRBJ2-7; maybe TRBD1 (6 bases). V lost 1 base, J lost 1 base, and 20 bases lay in between. The CDR3 consists of 18 residues. CDR1 and CDR2 from the germline V gene are SGHTA and FQGNSA. In DNA form, the CDR3 reads TGTGCCAGCAGCTTAGGCTACCCCACAGGGAGCTATTCCTACGAGCAGTACTTC. Its translation is CASSLGYPTGSYSYEQYF.

CDR3 sequence reads: CASSFGVVGTDGYTF. The CDR3 bases are TGTGCCAGCAGCTTCGGGGTGGTCGGGACTGATGGCTACACCTTC. The V and J genes are TRBV2 and TRBJ1-2; perhaps TRBD1 as D (5 bases). V was cut by 6 bases and J by 6 bases, with 20 bases left in between. Germline V gene lookup returns CDR1 SNHLY and CDR2 FYNNEI. This CDR3 contains 15 residues.

This clone was seen a handful of times. The gene calls are TRBV19 and TRBJ1-5, with D possibly being TRBD1 (5 bases). CDR3 size: 16 residues. CDR1 and CDR2 (germline): LNHDA, SQIVND (reference sequence). Trimming left V 4 bases short and J 2 bases short, with 15 bases between. This CDR3 is CASSTRQGFRNQPQHF. Here the CDR3 DNA reads TGTGCCAGTAGTACTCGTCAGGGATTCCGCAATCAGCCCCAGCATTTT.

The chain uses TRBV27 and TRBJ2-2; 12 bases are a match to TRBD1. The CDR3 runs 15 residues. Germline V gene lookup returns CDR1 MNHEY and CDR2 SMNVEV (reference sequence). V was clipped by 8 bases and J by 7 bases; unmatched bases: 8. For the CDR3, the DNA is TGTGCCAGCCTCCGGGACAGGGGGCTCGGCGGGGAGCTGTTTTTT. It codes for CASLRDRGLGGELFF.